This T cell receptor (beta chain) was recovered during a study of T cell repertoires in cytomegalovirus infection. Study-wide context: Shared public TCR beta signatures pointed to both CMV infection and a matching HLA type. Points from the study as a whole: HLA-C-restricted CMV-specific TCR beta clonotypes were dominant in the ex vivo response. Identification of carriers of CMV plus the relevant HLA was performed using cumulative public TCR beta family frequency.

MiXCR, applied by TCRdb to the reads, yields one record per CDR3 protein. The table includes approximately 240,000 distinct CDR3 sequences, roughly 12% detected once. CDR3 size: 19 residues. The J segment lost 3 bases and the V segment lost 0 bases, leaving 6 bases of the junction unmatched. Per germline, CDR1 LGHNA and CDR2 YSLEER. Many counts were recorded for this clonotype. Antigen: not known. V is TRBV4-3 and J is TRBJ2-3; 16 nucleotides align to TRBD2. The TCR originated in a human donor in good health (CMV status not recorded). Some clones in this sample may be carry-over from other donors' samples. Sequenced input: PBMCs. The DNA for the CDR3 is TGCGCCAGCAGCCAAGATCCCGGGACTAGCGGGGGGGCAACAGATACGCAGTATTTT. This translates into CASSQDPGTSGGATDTQYF.